This TCR beta chain was observed in a study of T cell responses to AZD1222 COVID-19 vaccine. Regarding the study as a whole: Donors in the cohort were predominantly white British and more often female, and clonal diversity was possibly underestimated. Compared with day 0, the breadth and depth of the Spike-specific TCR repertoire rose significantly after two doses of AZD1222. Baseline serology detected seropositivity in only six AZD1222 recipients. Reportedly, nearly half of unique spike TCRs recognized epitopes outside B.1.351/B.1.1.7 mutations.

From germline, CDR1 is LGHNA and CDR2 YNFKEQ. This CDR3 spans 14 amino acids. J lost 3 bases, V lost 4 bases, and 1 base had no gene match. Libraries were prepared by immunoSEQ multiplex PCR; TCRdb keeps only in-frame clonotypes and omits some of them. The sample lists 95,000 to 120,000 clones; roughly 89% were seen once. Of note for this clone: The target antigen is unknown.

The clonotype was recovered from an adult in good health. The sequences come from peripheral blood, collected on day 0 of MenACWY control vaccination. The chain is built from TRBV4-2 and TRBJ2-5; 11 bases map to TRBD2. For the CDR3, the DNA is TGTGCCAGCAGCCTACTAGCGGGGGAAGAGACCCAGTACTTC. Protein sequence: CASSLLAGEETQYF.